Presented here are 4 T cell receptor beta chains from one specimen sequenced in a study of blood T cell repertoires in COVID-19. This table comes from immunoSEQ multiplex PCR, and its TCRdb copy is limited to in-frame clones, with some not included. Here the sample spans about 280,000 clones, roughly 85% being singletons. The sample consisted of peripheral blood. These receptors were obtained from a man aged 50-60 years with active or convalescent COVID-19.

CDR3 amino acids: CASSYSAGLNQPQHF. The CDR3 DNA reads as TGTGCCAGCAGTTACTCCGCAGGGTTGAACCAGCCCCAGCATTTT. The chain carries TRBV6-5 and TRBJ1-5, with a possible D match to TRBD1 (5 bases). CDR3 length: 15 amino acids. In germline, CDR1 is MNHEY, CDR2 SVGAGI. V dropped 0 bases and J dropped 7 bases, with 13 bases sitting between them.

CDR3 nucleotide sequence: TGCGCCAGCAGCCCGACAGGGGGCTCTGGAAACACCATATATTTT. Protein sequence: CASSPTGGSGNTIYF. The chain couples TRBV5-1 to TRBJ1-3, with 9 bases fitting TRBD1. CDR1 is SGHRS, CDR2 YFSETQ, per germline. The CDR3 totals 15 residues. V was clipped by 4 bases and J by 0 bases; unmatched bases: 2.

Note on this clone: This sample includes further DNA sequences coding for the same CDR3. The CDR3 region is CASSSGTGAYEQYF. The CDR3 DNA reads TGTGCCAGCAGCTCGGGGACAGGGGCCTACGAGCAGTACTTC. The chain recombines TRBV5-5 with TRBJ2-7; 10 bases align to TRBD1. Germline V CDR1 and CDR2: SGHKS, YYEKEE (reference sequence). V shed 3 bases, J shed 2 bases, and the junction held 2 bases outside the gene matches. The CDR3 runs to 14 residues.

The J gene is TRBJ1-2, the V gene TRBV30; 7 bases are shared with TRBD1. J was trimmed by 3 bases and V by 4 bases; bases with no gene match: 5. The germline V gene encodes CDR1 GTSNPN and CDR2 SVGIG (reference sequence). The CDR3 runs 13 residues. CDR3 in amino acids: CAWTGTAYYGYTF. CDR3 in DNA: TGTGCCTGGACCGGGACAGCTTACTATGGCTACACCTTC.